This is a list of T cell receptor beta chains from one sample in a study of blood T cell repertoires in COVID-19. Method: immunoSEQ multiplex PCR; TCRdb's copy keeps in-frame clones and lacks some. The sample gives some 38,000 clones, approximately 80% of which show up once; roughly 14% is in the top ten. Sequenced material: peripheral blood. The source of these receptors is a woman aged 70 to 79 with acute or convalescent COVID-19. The CDR3 runs from the conserved cysteine through the conserved F or W. The order of the fields is clone size, V gene, J gene, D gene, CDR3 protein, CDR3 DNA. D genes are given only for firm matches. Part of the rows lack a size; the others show once, few, many or a class for expanded clones.

>.|TRBV18|TRBJ1-2|.
CASSPVQAGAAFYGYTF
TGTGCCAGCTCACCAGTACAGGCAGGAGCCGCCTTCTATGGCTACACCTTC
>.|TRBV5-6|TRBJ2-1|TRBD2
CASSSKLAGRGNEQFF
TGTGCCAGCAGCTCTAAACTAGCGGGGAGGGGCAATGAGCAGTTCTTC
>once|TRBV4-1|TRBJ2-5|TRBD2
CASSQDQLAQETQYF
TGCGCCAGCAGCCAAGATCAACTAGCGCAAGAGACCCAGTACTTC
>once|TRBV9|TRBJ2-5|.
CASSPPWGKTQYF
TGTGCCAGCAGCCCCCCCTGGGGCAAGACCCAGTACTTC
>.|TRBV7-7|TRBJ2-5|.
CASSSGGETQYF
TGTGCCAGCAGCTCCGGCGGGGAGACCCAGTACTTC
>.|TRBV27|TRBJ1-4|.
CASSPGQTPNEKLFF
TGTGCCAGCAGTCCCGGACAGACTCCTAATGAAAAACTGTTTTTT
>.|TRBV29-1|TRBJ1-3|.
CSVAVGNTIYF
TGCAGCGTGGCCGTTGGAAACACCATATATTTT
>.|TRBV7-2|TRBJ2-5|TRBD2
CASSPQAGVQETQYF
TGTGCCAGCAGCCCGCAGGCGGGAGTACAAGAGACCCAGTACTTC
>.|TRBV19|TRBJ2-7|TRBD2
CASSSFLAGEYEQYF
TGTGCCAGTAGTTCGTTCCTAGCGGGAGAGTACGAGCAGTACTTC
>once|TRBV5-1|TRBJ1-1|.
CASSPTWNTEAFF
TGCGCCAGCAGCCCAACATGGAACACTGAAGCTTTCTTT
>.|TRBV19|TRBJ1-2|.
CASSTNTLQENYGYTF
TGTGCCAGTAGTACCAATACCCTACAGGAAAACTATGGCTACACCTTC
>.|TRBV3-1/TRBV3-2|TRBJ1-5|TRBD1
CASSHDTGDQPQHF
TGTGCCAGCAGCCACGATACAGGGGATCAGCCCCAGCATTTT
>.|TRBV18|TRBJ2-7|.
CASSPPTSREQYF
TGTGCCAGCTCACCACCGACTAGTCGCGAGCAGTACTTC
>.|TRBV27|TRBJ2-5|.
CASSPRGRETQYF
TGTGCCAGCAGTCCTCGAGGGAGAGAGACCCAGTACTTC
>.|TRBV5-1|TRBJ2-4|TRBD2
CASSGGEITRNIQYF
TGCGCCAGCAGTGGGGGGGAGATCACGCGGAACATTCAGTACTTC
>.|TRBV2|TRBJ2-3|TRBD2
CAKRGGYTDTQYF
TGTGCCAAGCGGGGGGGCTATACAGATACGCAGTATTTT
>few|TRBV18|TRBJ2-1|.
CASSPQSTGSYNEQFF
TGTGCCAGCTCACCTCAGTCGACTGGCTCCTACAATGAGCAGTTCTTC
>.|TRBV27|TRBJ2-7|TRBD2
CASSPAGGRYEQYF
TGTGCCAGCAGTCCAGCGGGGGGCCGGTACGAGCAGTACTTC
>.|TRBV6-5|TRBJ1-5|.
CASSPGGNSNQPQHF
TGTGCCAGCAGCCCCGGAGGCAATAGCAATCAGCCCCAGCATTTT
>few|TRBV25-1|TRBJ2-3|TRBD2
CASSERAGGEDTQYF
TGTGCCAGCAGTGAACGAGCGGGAGGGGAAGATACGCAGTATTTT
>.|TRBV7-2|TRBJ1-3|.
CASGQSSGNTIYF
TGTGCCAGCGGACAGAGCTCTGGAAACACCATATATTTT
>.|TRBV5-4|TRBJ1-1|.
CASSLQGREGEAFF
TGTGCCAGCAGCTTGCAGGGGCGCGAAGGAGAGGCTTTCTTT
>.|TRBV7-2|TRBJ2-3|TRBD2
CASSLTSSGGAPDTQYF
TGTGCCAGCAGCCTCACCTCTAGCGGGGGGGCCCCAGATACGCAGTATTTT
>.|TRBV4-2|TRBJ2-3|.
CASSQENSLGGDTQYF
TGTGCCAGCAGCCAAGAAAATTCGTTAGGGGGAGATACGCAGTATTTT
>.|TRBV6-6|TRBJ2-3|.
CASSPFPTDTQYF
TGTGCCAGCAGCCCTTTCCCCACAGATACGCAGTATTTT
>.|TRBV11-2|TRBJ1-2|.
CASSPRGRTNYGYTF
TGTGCCAGCAGCCCAAGGGGCCGGACTAACTATGGCTACACCTTC
>.|TRBV19|TRBJ1-2|.
CASRSQGGKPGYTF
TGTGCCAGTAGGTCTCAGGGAGGGAAGCCTGGCTACACCTTC
>.|TRBV19|TRBJ2-7|.
CASSRGGGSYEQYF
TGTGCCAGTAGCCGAGGGGGGGGCTCCTACGAGCAGTACTTC
>.|TRBV28|TRBJ2-1|TRBD1
CASSLHPDRYNEQFF
TGTGCCAGCAGTTTACATCCGGACAGGTACAATGAGCAGTTCTTC
>once|TRBV30|TRBJ2-1|.
CAGAGLGFYNEQFF
TGTGCCGGAGCCGGACTGGGGTTTTACAATGAGCAGTTCTTC
>.|TRBV28|TRBJ2-7|.
CASRPLVADYEQYF
TGTGCCAGCAGACCCCTGGTGGCAGACTACGAGCAGTACTTC
>.|TRBV3-1/TRBV3-2|TRBJ2-1|TRBD1
CASRKQGASRNEQFF
TGTGCCAGCAGAAAACAGGGGGCGAGTAGGAATGAGCAGTTCTTC
>.|TRBV7-9|TRBJ2-7|TRBD2
CASSLGSSGGYEQYF
TGTGCCAGCAGCTTAGGATCCAGCGGGGGATACGAGCAGTACTTC
>.|TRBV5-1|TRBJ2-1|TRBD1
CASRTGEGNEQFF
TGCGCCAGCAGGACAGGGGAAGGCAATGAGCAGTTCTTC
>few|TRBV7-9|TRBJ2-5|.
CASKVGGVETQYF
TGTGCCAGCAAGGTCGGCGGGGTGGAGACCCAGTACTTC
>.|TRBV5-6|TRBJ2-5|TRBD2
CASSLGLAGAQETQYF
TGTGCCAGCAGCTTGGGTCTAGCGGGAGCCCAAGAGACCCAGTACTTC
>few|TRBV3-1/TRBV3-2|TRBJ2-2|TRBD1
CASSQDLLSRDRDPGELFF
TGTGCCAGCAGCCAAGATCTTCTGTCCCGGGACAGGGATCCCGGGGAGCTGTTTTTT
>.|TRBV15|TRBJ1-3|.
CATSRDGAAGNTIYF
TGTGCCACCAGCCGCGATGGTGCTGCAGGAAACACCATATATTTT
>.|TRBV1|TRBJ1-5|.
CTSSHPGGVQPQHF
TGCACCAGCAGCCATCCAGGGGGAGTTCAGCCCCAGCATTTT
>once|TRBV7-9|TRBJ2-3|.
CASSLGLASDTQYF
TGTGCCAGCAGCTTAGGTCTAGCTTCAGATACGCAGTATTTT
>.|TRBV5-1|TRBJ2-2|.
CASSYLSGTVSTGELFF
TGCGCCAGCAGTTATCTCTCCGGGACTGTCAGCACCGGGGAGCTGTTTTTT
>.|TRBV6-2/TRBV6-3|TRBJ1-5|.
CASSFVRQAYNQPQHF
TGTGCCAGCAGTTTCGTCCGACAGGCCTACAATCAGCCCCAGCATTTT
>once|TRBV28|TRBJ1-3|TRBD1
CASKGAGISGNTIYF
TGTGCCAGCAAGGGGGCAGGGATTTCTGGAAACACCATATATTTT
>.|TRBV3-1/TRBV3-2|TRBJ2-1|TRBD2
CASSRVYPGLAGENEQFF
TGTGCCAGCAGCCGCGTATACCCGGGACTAGCGGGAGAGAATGAGCAGTTCTTC
>few|TRBV19|TRBJ2-3|TRBD2
CASRLAGSTDTQYF
TGTGCCAGTAGACTAGCGGGGTCCACAGATACGCAGTATTTT
>.|TRBV5-5|TRBJ1-2|TRBD1
CASSFRDRGYGYTF
TGTGCCAGCAGCTTCCGGGACAGGGGATATGGCTACACCTTC
>few|TRBV28|TRBJ2-7|TRBD2
CASTLRGTSGTYEQYF
TGTGCCAGCACCCTGCGCGGGACTAGCGGGACCTACGAGCAGTACTTC
>.|TRBV16|TRBJ1-2|.
CASSQSRQVLFYGYTF
TGTGCCAGCAGCCAATCTCGGCAGGTTTTATTCTATGGCTACACCTTC
>.|TRBV6-1|TRBJ1-4|.
CASSPQSLNEKLFF
TGTGCCAGCAGTCCCCAATCACTAAATGAAAAACTGTTTTTT
>.|TRBV9|TRBJ1-2|TRBD1
CASSVGTGGDGYTF
TGTGCCAGCAGCGTAGGGACAGGGGGCGATGGCTACACCTTC
>once|TRBV27|TRBJ2-3|TRBD2
CASTTHGGDTQYF
TGTGCCAGCACCACTCACGGGGGGGATACGCAGTATTTT
>.|TRBV5-1|TRBJ1-4|.
CASSTQGLGEKLFF
TGCGCCAGCAGCACTCAGGGCCTTGGTGAAAAACTGTTTTTT
>.|TRBV29-1|TRBJ1-1|.
CSVEVRGVMNTEAFF
TGCAGCGTTGAAGTTCGGGGTGTGATGAACACTGAAGCTTTCTTT